The entry below gives a single T cell receptor (beta chain) sequence along with its context. What it binds is not known. Germline V lookup: CDR1 MGHRA, CDR2 YSYEKL. The V gene lost 8 bases and the J gene lost 5 bases, with 18 bases spanning the gap. This CDR3 region has 14 residues. A second PCR of about 6 to 12 cycles used a sample-barcoded 5' primer and a J-beta primer mix. TCRdb reanalysed the 5' RACE reads using MiXCR and keeps one entry per CDR3 protein. The table includes over 600,000 distinct CDR3 sequences, approximately 60% detected once. The data belong to a study of blood T cells in healthy people across ages. Overall study results and limits: Both naive CD4+ cell counts and diversity were greater in long-lived donors than in aged donors.

V and J are TRBV4-1 and TRBJ1-1; possibly TRBD1 for D (6 bases). This TCR came from a man aged 40-49 years in good health. The sequenced sample was blood. The DNA for the CDR3 is TGCGCCAGCCTCAAAGGGGGGGGGGAAACTGAAGCTTTCTTT. Protein product: CASLKGGGETEAFF.